This T cell receptor beta chain appears in the sequencing data of a study of regulatory T cells in long-lasting Graves disease. Time point noted: newly diagnosed GD, antithyroid drugs for less than 3 months. Following extraction of RNA from PBMCs, that RNA was used to make the TCR library. Both iRepertoire HTBI primers and Arm-PCR of CDR3 regions were used to build the TCR beta libraries. TCRdb ran MiXCR on the multiplex PCR reads and lists one entry per CDR3 protein. The data hold around 400,000 distinct CDR3 sequences, with roughly 15% observed a single time. Germline V gene sequence: CDR1 MNHEY, CDR2 SVGAGI. V dropped 1 base and J dropped 0; count of bases not matched to a gene: 3. This CDR3 is 16 amino acids long. These data were also filed under a second study, of T cells in Graves' hyperthyroidism and ophthalmopathy.

This material consisted of peripheral blood mononuclear cells (PBMCs), taken at new diagnosis, from a patient treated with antithyroid drugs. V usage is TRBV6-5 and J usage is TRBJ1-5; 7 nucleotides agree with TRBD1. This TCR derives from a woman between 40 and 55 years old with Graves disease. The DNA for the CDR3 is TGTGCCAGCAGTTACTGGGACAGTTCTAGCAATCAGCCCCAGCATTTT. It encodes CASSYWDSSSNQPQHF.